The 13 T cell receptor beta chains given below trace back to one sample, sequenced in a study of response to subunit inactivated influenza vaccine. MiXCR, run by TCRdb on the RT-PCR reads, gives a single entry per CDR3 protein. The top ten clones hold about a tenth of a sample with more than 600,000 distinct CDR3 sequences, approximately 17% of them seen once. Sample: PBMCs from blood, taken 4 to 6 days after vaccination. Every receptor here comes from a man aged 45-60 years who received an inactivated influenza vaccine.

This clonotype was recorded a few times. It is unclear where the CDR3 begins or ends on the DNA, so no DNA is shown, and the CDR3 is as TCRdb lists it. This sequence joins TRBV7-7 and TRBJ1-5. Looked up from germline, CDR1 is SSHAT and CDR2 is FNYEAQ (reference sequence). The CDR3 extends over 15 residues, inclusive of both ends. CDR3 region: CASSILRAGFQPQHF.

In DNA form, the CDR3 reads TGTGCCAGCAGCTCCAGTAGCGGGTTTGCAGATACGCAGTATTTT. Its translation: CASSSSSGFADTQYF. The chain uses TRBV7-2 and TRBJ2-3, with 7 bases aligning to TRBD2. Germline values: CDR1 SGHTA, CDR2 FQGNSA. Trimming removed 4 bases from V and 4 bases from J; junction bases left unmatched: 8. The length of the CDR3 is 15 residues.

The chain is built from TRBV12-3 or TRBV12-4 and TRBJ1-2; D is unresolved. V gave up 6 bases and J gave up 7 bases, with 9 bases separating them. This CDR3 comprises 11 residues. In nucleotides, the CDR3 is TGTGCCAGCAGGCGAGGCAGTGGCTACACCTTC. Translating it yields CASRRGSGYTF.

This chain joins TRBV28 and TRBJ2-7, with 7 bases fitting TRBD1. Germline V gene data show CDR1 as MDHEN and CDR2 as SYDVKM. With 5 bases clipped from V and 4 bases from J, the junction kept 8 bases outside the gene matches. This CDR3 region has 14 residues. CDR3 bases: TGTGCCAGCAGTCTCATGGGCAGGGGGTACGAGCAGTACTTC. Amino acids: CASSLMGRGYEQYF.

Many counts were recorded for this clonotype. J is TRBJ2-3 and V is TRBV3-1; D is tentatively TRBD1 or TRBD2 (5 bases each). Germline CDR1 LGHDT, CDR2 YNNKEL (reference sequence). Trimming left V 0 bases short and J 4 bases short, with 8 bases between. This CDR3 is built from 14 residues. CDR3: CASSQEGRADTQYF. Written as DNA, the CDR3 is TGTGCCAGCAGCCAAGAGGGACGGGCAGATACGCAGTATTTT.

The sample holds a few counts of this clonotype. The J gene is TRBJ1-2, the V gene TRBV11-2; D call uncertain. The CDR3 has 14 residues. Trimming took off 0 bases at V and 6 bases at J, with 11 bases between the two ends. Germline CDR1 reads SGHAT; CDR2 reads FQNNGV. This chain's CDR3 is CASSLDHGVHGYTF. CDR3 nucleotides: TGTGCCAGCAGCTTAGATCACGGGGTCCATGGCTACACCTTC.

This clonotype was detected a few times. CDR3 loop: CASSQQQGQVYNEQFF. The CDR3 bases are TGCGCCAGCAGCCAACAACAGGGACAGGTCTACAATGAGCAGTTCTTC. The chain links TRBV4-3 to TRBJ2-1; 8 bases align to TRBD1. V lost 2 bases to trimming and J lost 3 bases; unmatched junction nucleotides: 6. CDR3 length: 16 amino acids. Germline V lookup: CDR1 LGHNA, CDR2 YSLEER.

This clonotype was seen a handful of times. The chain links TRBV7-9 to TRBJ2-1; D not resolved. CDR1 SEHNR and CDR2 FQNEAQ come from the germline V gene (reference sequence). The length of the CDR3 is 14 residues. Trimming removed 7 bases from V and 3 bases from J, with 13 bases in between. CDR3: CASITLSGYNEQFF. Here the CDR3 DNA reads TGTGCCAGCATCACCCTTTCGGGCTACAATGAGCAGTTCTTC.

This sequence joins TRBV10-3 and TRBJ2-2, with D perhaps matching TRBD1 (7 bases). V lost 3 bases and J lost 4, with 15 bases in between. Germline V CDR1 and CDR2: ENHRY, SYGVKD. CDR3 length: 16 residues. CDR3 region: CAISEGGGLGTGELFF. The DNA of the CDR3 is TGTGCCATCAGTGAAGGAGGGGGCTTGGGCACCGGGGAGCTGTTTTTT.

This clonotype was counted at least ten times. This chain uses TRBV15 with TRBJ2-1, with D perhaps matching TRBD2 (6 bases). CDR3 length equals 15 residues. Trimming removed 5 bases from V and 2 bases from J, with 13 bases in between. The germline V gene encodes CDR1 LNHNV and CDR2 YYDKDF (reference sequence). The CDR3 loop is CATSSRGSPYNEQFF. CDR3 in DNA: TGTGCCACCAGCTCCCGGGGGAGTCCCTACAATGAGCAGTTCTTC.

V and J are TRBV20-1 and TRBJ2-1; 9 positions match TRBD1. The CDR3 sequence is 16 residues long. V shed 5 bases and J 1 base; nucleotides not matched to a gene: 9. Germline V gene data show CDR1 as DFQATT and CDR2 as SNEGSKA (reference sequence). The chain's CDR3 is CSAETWTGESYNEQFF. The DNA for the CDR3 is TGCAGTGCTGAAACATGGACAGGGGAATCCTACAATGAGCAGTTCTTC.

This clonotype was recorded at least ten times. The J gene is TRBJ2-1, the V gene TRBV12-3 or TRBV12-4; D may be TRBD1 or TRBD2 (5 bases each). The V and J ends lost 8 bases and 1 base respectively, with 12 bases between them. The CDR3 extends over 14 amino acids. Here the CDR3 reads CASRDGDSYNEQFF. The CDR3 DNA sequence: TGTGCCAGCCGGGACGGAGATTCCTACAATGAGCAGTTCTTC.

In its sample, this clonotype was seen a few times. The chain carries TRBV30 and TRBJ2-4; perhaps TRBD2 as D (6 bases). Per the germline V gene, CDR1 is GTSNPN and CDR2 is SVGIG (reference sequence). Trimming took off 0 bases at V and 9 bases at J, with 12 bases between the two ends. The CDR3 consists of 13 residues. The CDR3 DNA reads TGTGCCTGGAGTGTACTAGCCCCGGGCATTCAGTACTTC. Encoded protein: CAWSVLAPGIQYF.